The entry that follows covers one T cell receptor beta chain sequence. The data belong to a study of T cells in Graves' hyperthyroidism and ophthalmopathy. RNA transcripts served as the template for amplifying TCR beta CDR3 regions. A set of HTBI primers served as the primers for a first-round RT-PCR of the TCR CDR3. TCRdb called the multiplex PCR reads again in MiXCR, with one record for every CDR3 protein. The sample has about 290,000 distinct CDR3 sequences, over 15% seen once. The CDR3 totals 15 residues. J was trimmed by 3 bases and V by 2 bases; bases with no gene match: 2. CDR1 and CDR2 from the germline V gene are SGHRS and YFSETQ.

This receptor was obtained from a woman aged 55-75 years with Graves' ophthalmopathy. The chain carries TRBV5-1 and TRBJ2-1; 10 bases line up with TRBD1. The sequencing input was blood. CDR3 sequence reads: CASSFGTGDYNEQFF. DNA of the CDR3: TGCGCCAGCAGCTTCGGGACAGGGGACTACAATGAGCAGTTCTTC.